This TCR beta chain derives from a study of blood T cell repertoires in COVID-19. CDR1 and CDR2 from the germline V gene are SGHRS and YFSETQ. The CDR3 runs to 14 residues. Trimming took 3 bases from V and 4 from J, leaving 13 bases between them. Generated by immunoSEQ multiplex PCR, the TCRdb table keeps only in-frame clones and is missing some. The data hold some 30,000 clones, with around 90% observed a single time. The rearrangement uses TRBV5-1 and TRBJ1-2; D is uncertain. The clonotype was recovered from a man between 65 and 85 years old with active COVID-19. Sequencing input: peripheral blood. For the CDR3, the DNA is TGCGCCAGCAGCTCAGGCCTACAGAGCTATGGCTACACCTTC. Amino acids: CASSSGLQSYGYTF.